Below are 3 T cell receptor beta chains sequenced from a single sample in a study of read filtering for tumor transcriptome and immune sequencing. Molecular barcoded adaptors covering alpha/delta and beta/gamma chains were used on roughly 370 ng RNA. TCRdb re-called the reads with MiXCR, one entry per CDR3 protein. Of approximately 140,000 distinct CDR3 sequences listed, roughly 13% are singletons. The sample consisted of a population of CD138-negative cells sorted from bone marrow. The source of these receptors is a donor at least 40 years old with multiple myeloma.

The chain has TRBV29-1 and TRBJ2-5; 7 bases match TRBD1. The junction had 8 bases not matched to a gene; V was cut back by 6 bases and J by 7 bases. CDR1 is SQVTM, CDR2 ANQGSEA, per germline. The CDR3 sequence is 12 residues long. The CDR3 loop is CSVKEGAGTQYF. The CDR3 region has the DNA TGCAGCGTCAAAGAGGGGGCAGGGACCCAGTACTTC. Combining the CDR3 with reference TRBV29-1 and TRBJ2-5 gives the whole variable domain SAVISQKPSRDICQRGTSLTIQCQVDSQVTMMFWYRQQPGQSLTLIATANQGSEATYESGFVIDKFPISRPNLTFSTLTVSNMSPEDSSIYLCSVKEGAGTQYFGPGTRLLVL.

This clonotype is labeled as large. This sequence joins TRBV4-3 and TRBJ2-1; no firm D call. CDR3 size: 13 residues. From germline, CDR1 is LGHNA and CDR2 YSLEER. The germline V and J ends were trimmed by 0 bases and 3 bases, with 3 bases remaining between them. The CDR3 reads CASSQDFYNEQFF. As DNA, the CDR3 is TGCGCCAGCAGCCAAGACTTCTACAATGAGCAGTTCTTC.

This clonotype came up many times. J is TRBJ2-2 and V is TRBV29-1; no reliable D call. The CDR3 covers 14 residues. Trimming took off 5 bases at V and 1 base at J, with 11 bases between the two ends. CDR1 SQVTM and CDR2 ANQGSEA come from the germline V gene. The CDR3 here is CSVQGRWNTGELFF. DNA for the CDR3: TGCAGCGTTCAAGGACGGTGGAACACCGGGGAGCTGTTTTTT.